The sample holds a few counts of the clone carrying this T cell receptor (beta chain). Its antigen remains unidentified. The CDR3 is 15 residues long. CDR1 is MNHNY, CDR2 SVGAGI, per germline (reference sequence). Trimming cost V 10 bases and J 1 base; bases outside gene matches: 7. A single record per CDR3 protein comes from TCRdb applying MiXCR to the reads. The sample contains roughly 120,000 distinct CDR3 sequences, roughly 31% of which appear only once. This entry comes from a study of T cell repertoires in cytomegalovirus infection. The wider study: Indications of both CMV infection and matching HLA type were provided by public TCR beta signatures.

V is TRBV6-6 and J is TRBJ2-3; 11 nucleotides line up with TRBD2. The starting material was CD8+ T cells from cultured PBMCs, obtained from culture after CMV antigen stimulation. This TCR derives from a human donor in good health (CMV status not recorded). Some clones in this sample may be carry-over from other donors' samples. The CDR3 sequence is CATSQTSGGTDTQYF. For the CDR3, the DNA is TGTGCCACCAGCCAGACTAGCGGGGGCACAGATACGCAGTATTTT.